These 26 T cell receptor beta chains came from one sample sequenced in a study of tumor-infiltrating lymphocytes in primary liver carcinoma. The authors made TCR beta cDNA from 400 to 600 ng total RNA with a constant-region primer. Three nested multiplex PCR rounds, a slightly modified ARM-PCR method, built the TCR beta libraries. The study ran its first two PCR rounds for roughly 11 cycles each, using TRBV1-TRBV30 forward primers and a C-beta reverse primer. TCRdb re-called the multiplex PCR reads with MiXCR, one entry per CDR3 protein. The sample has 45,000 or so distinct CDR3 sequences; roughly 77% are singletons. Investigators took RNA and DNA out together from roughly 21-30 mg of unsorted bulk tissue. The sample was tumor-adjacent normal liver tissue. The receptors here all came from a woman aged 30 to 39 with primary liver carcinoma and hepatitis B virus infection.

This rearrangement joins TRBV12-5 to TRBJ2-3; D is possibly TRBD1 or TRBD2 (5 bases each). CDR1 is LGHNT, CDR2 FRNRAP, per germline. CDR3 length: 15 amino acids. The CDR3 DNA reads as TGTGCCACAAAAAATACAGGATTTAGCGCAGATACGCAGTATTTT. Protein: CATKNTGFSADTQYF.

With regard to this clonotype: At one of its ends the junction is not consistent with the germline gene, which may arise from a read error. The V and J genes are TRBV6-6 and TRBJ2-3; D uncertain. The CDR3 has 14 amino acids. Per the germline V gene, CDR1 is MNHNY and CDR2 is SVGAGI (reference sequence). The CDR3 reads CDSSYANSADTQYF. CDR3 nucleotides: TGTGACAGCAGTTACGCGAACTCCGCTGATACGCAGTATTTT.

The V gene is TRBV6-6, the J gene TRBJ2-1, with TRBD2 matching 11 bases. CDR1 is MNHNY and CDR2 is SVGAGI in the germline V gene (reference sequence). CDR3 length: 16 amino acids. Trimming cost V 8 bases and J 11 bases; bases outside gene matches: 17. The DNA for the CDR3 is TGTGCCAGCGGTCCCAAACTAGCGGGAGTTTTAAAACAGCAGTTCTTC. It encodes CASGPKLAGVLKQQFF.

Notes on this clonotype: The junction differs from germline at one of its ends, possibly a read error. The V and J genes are TRBV5-6 and TRBJ2-6, with D possibly being TRBD1 or TRBD2 (5 bases each). The CDR3 is 17 amino acids. CDR1 and CDR2 from the germline V gene are SGHDT and YYEEEE. The CDR3 DNA follows: TGTGCCAACAGCCAGGGCAGCAGCTTCTCCGGGACCAACGTCCTGACTTTC. Residues: CANSQGSSFSGTNVLTF.

On this clonotype itself: The final CDR3 position lacks the conserved phenylalanine or tryptophan, pointing to a likely read error. This rearrangement joins TRBV11-2 to TRBJ2-3, with 8 bases that match TRBD2. This CDR3 contains 17 residues. Germline V CDR1 and CDR2: SGHAT, FQNNGV. The CDR3 is CDSGHRGSGSLTDTQYL. The CDR3 DNA reads TGCGACAGCGGCCATCGAGGGAGCGGGAGCCTCACAGATACGCAGTATCTT.

Note on this clonotype: A read error may produce the germline difference seen at one junction end. J is TRBJ2-2 and V is TRBV6-1, with D perhaps matching TRBD2 (5 bases). This CDR3 has 16 residues. Germline CDR1 reads MNHNS; CDR2 reads SASEGT. The CDR3 nucleotides are TGTGCCAGCAGTGAACTCGTGGCAGTGTACACCGGGGAGTTGTTTTTT. Translated, it gives CASSELVAVYTGELFF.

CDR3 amino acids: CASSDRSGKRESTLNAGETTQYF. The CDR3 nucleotides read TGTGCCAGCAGTGATCGTTCGGGGAAGCGGGAGTCCACCCTCAACGCCGGCGAGACTACGCAGTATTTT. V usage is TRBV6-2 or TRBV6-3 and J usage is TRBJ2-3, with TRBD2 identical over 8 bases. This CDR3 contains 23 residues. Germline trimming cut 5 bases from V and 8 bases from J; bases unmatched to any gene: 36. CDR1 is MNHEY, CDR2 SVGEGT, per germline.

This clonotype was observed a single time. Mismatch with germline at one junction end may stem from a read error. The V gene is TRBV29-1, the J gene TRBJ2-5; D may be TRBD1 (6 bases). Germline V gives CDR1 SQVTM, CDR2 ANQGSEA. There are 14 residues in the CDR3. The CDR3 sequence is CSVEGTTGWETQYF. The CDR3 DNA reads as TGCAGCGTAGAGGGAACGACAGGCTGGGAGACCCAGTACTTT.

This clonotype was found a few times. The chain couples TRBV18 to TRBJ2-7; D ambiguous. The germline CDR1 and CDR2 sequences are KGHSH and LQKENI. The CDR3 runs 12 residues. The ends were cut back, 3 bases at V and 1 base at J, with 4 bases in the middle. CDR3 residues: CASSPNSYEQYF. CDR3 DNA: TGTGCCAGCTCACCCAATTCCTACGAGCAGTACTTC.

This sequence joins TRBV12-3 or TRBV12-4 and TRBJ1-5; unclear D gene. Trimming took 8 bases from V and 6 from J, leaving 17 bases between them. The CDR3 runs to 14 residues. CDR3 sequence reads: CASGGRRNTQPQHF. In DNA form, the CDR3 reads TGTGCCAGCGGTGGAAGACGGAACACTCAGCCCCAGCATTTT.

Details on this clonotype: The junction and the germline gene differ at one end; a read error may be behind it. The CDR3 sequence is CDSSTHRGQVFFTIHF. For the CDR3, the DNA is TGTGACAGCAGTACCCACAGGGGGCAAGTTTTCTTCACCATCCACTTT. V usage is TRBV28 and J usage is TRBJ1-6; TRBD1 agrees at 9 bases. Germline lookup yields CDR1 MDHEN and CDR2 SYDVKM. The CDR3 runs to 16 residues. The variable domain in full, completed from reference TRBV28 and TRBJ1-6, reads DVKVTQSSRYLVKRTGEKVFLECVQDMDHENMFWYRQDPGLGLRLIYFSYDVKMKEKGDIPEGYSVSREKKERFSLILESASTNQTSMYLCDSSTHRGQVFFTIHFGNGTRLTVT.

The rearrangement uses TRBV11-2 and TRBJ2-7; maybe TRBD2 (6 bases). Germline loops: CDR1 SGHAT, CDR2 FQNNGV. Between the trimmed V and J ends, which lost 3 bases and 0 bases, there was a span of 9 bases. CDR3 size: 14 residues. CDR3 sequence (DNA): TGTGCCAGCAGCTTGTGGGGGGTCTCCTACGAGCAGTACTTC. It specifies CASSLWGVSYEQYF.

As to this clonotype: Germline is not matched at one junction end, which may reflect a read error. The J gene is TRBJ2-5, the V gene TRBV29-1; D may be TRBD2 (5 bases). Germline V lookup: CDR1 SQVTM, CDR2 ANQGSEA. The CDR3 is 13 residues long. CDR3 nucleotides: TGTAGCGTTGGCTCGTCTACCAAAGAGACCCAGCACTTC. Its protein product is CSVGSSTKETQHF.

Comments on this clonotype: Compared with germline, one end of the junction differs, possibly owing to a read error. The J gene is TRBJ2-3, the V gene TRBV14, with TRBD2 matching 7 bases. CDR3 length: 16 amino acids. The V gene's germline CDR1 is SGHDN and CDR2 FVKESK. The CDR3 DNA follows: TGTGCCAGCAGCCAAAGACGGACTAGAAGCATAGATACGCTGTATTTT. Translated: CASSQRRTRSIDTLYF.

A remark on this clonotype: At one of its ends the junction is not consistent with the germline gene, which may arise from a read error. This chain joins TRBV4-3 and TRBJ2-3; D call uncertain. This CDR3 spans 18 amino acids. From germline, CDR1 is LGHNA and CDR2 YSLEER. The CDR3: CASSQSVWLGDSNDTQYF. CDR3 DNA sequence: TGCGCCAGCAGCCAGTCGGTCTGGCTGGGTGATTCCAATGATACGCAGTATTTC.

V gene TRBV6-1 combines with J gene TRBJ2-1, with D possibly matching TRBD1 (7 bases). Germline loops: CDR1 MNHNS, CDR2 SASEGT. The CDR3 totals 16 residues. Trimming removed 9 bases from V and 8 bases from J, with 26 bases in between. CDR3 sequence reads: CARTLLGSGGGDEQFF. The CDR3 region has the DNA TGTGCCAGGACCCTCCTGGGCTCAGGAGGGGGCGATGAGCAGTTCTTC.

This chain uses TRBV28 with TRBJ2-2; a possible D gene is TRBD2 (6 bases). Trimming pared 5 bases from V and 6 bases from J, leaving 16 bases between. Germline V gene lookup returns CDR1 MDHEN and CDR2 SYDVKM. The CDR3 has 15 residues. This chain's CDR3 is CASSLLGEAAGELFF. For the CDR3, the DNA is TGTGCCAGCAGTCTCTTAGGGGAGGCCGCCGGGGAGCTGTTTTTT.

About this clonotype itself: Here the CDR3 omits its conserved ending phenylalanine or tryptophan, so a read error is the likely source. The chain links TRBV28 to TRBJ2-5, with 8 nucleotides matching TRBD2. Germline V gene sequence: CDR1 MDHEN, CDR2 SYDVKM. CDR3 length: 13 residues. CDR3 nucleotides: TGTGCCCGCAGACGGAGCGGGAGTGAGACCCAGTACTTA. Protein sequence: CARRRSGSETQYL.

The CDR3 DNA reads as TGTGCCAGCATTCCAACCAGTGCGCAGTACTTC. Its protein product is CASIPTSAQYF. V usage is TRBV11-2 and J usage is TRBJ2-7, with D unresolved. The germline V gene has CDR1 SGHAT and CDR2 FQNNGV. This CDR3 region has 11 residues. V dropped 7 bases and J dropped 9 bases, with 13 bases sitting between them. Full variable domain (missing parts from reference TRBV11-2 and TRBJ2-7): EAGVAQSPRYKIIEKRQSVAFWCNPISGHATLYWYQQILGQGPKLLIQFQNNGVVDDSQLPKDRFSAERLKGVDSTLKIQPAKLEDSAVYLCASIPTSAQYFGPGTRLTVT.

Of note for this clonotype: At one boundary the junction diverges from the germline segment, which might be a read error. The chain combines TRBV28 with TRBJ1-2, with 8 bases lining up with TRBD1. This CDR3 has 17 amino acids. The germline CDR1 and CDR2 sequences are MDHEN and SYDVKM. CDR3 DNA: TGTGCCAGCAGCGACCGGGACAGGTTGCGACCTAACTATTGCTACACCTTC. Residues: CASSDRDRLRPNYCYTF.

Note on this clonotype: The junction and the germline gene differ at one end; a read error may be behind it. The chain joins TRBV14 to TRBJ1-2; D ambiguous. The CDR3 contains 15 residues. Looked up from germline, CDR1 is SGHDN and CDR2 is FVKESK. The DNA of the CDR3 is TGTGCCAGCCGCCAAGATGAGATGCCTAACTATGGCTACACCTTC. The encoded protein is CASRQDEMPNYGYTF.

About this clonotype: No conserved phenylalanine or tryptophan ends this CDR3, so it is likely a read error. Because the CDR3's place on the DNA is in doubt, the DNA is left out and the CDR3 is given as listed by TCRdb. The V call is TRBV6-2 or TRBV6-3, the J call TRBJ2-7; the table's D gene call, TRBD2, was not cross checked with the DNA. 15 amino acids form the CDR3, both terminal residues included. From germline, CDR1 is MNHEY and CDR2 SVGEGT. CDR3 in amino acids: CANSRGGSASYEQYL.

Notes on this clonotype: A clone one base away is much larger, so this may be a read error. The V gene is TRBV7-9, the J gene TRBJ2-2; 8 nucleotides line up with TRBD1. Germline CDR1 reads SEHNR; CDR2 reads FQNEAQ (reference sequence). The CDR3 runs to 16 residues. The CDR3 is CVSSLAGTGGSGELFF. The CDR3, as DNA: TGTGTCAGCAGCTTAGCCGGGACAGGAGGGTCCGGGGAGCTGTTTTTT. Based on the CDR3 plus reference TRBV7-9 and TRBJ2-2, the full variable domain is DTGVSQNPRHKITKRGQNVTFRCDPISEHNRLYWYRQTLGQGPEFLTYFQNEAQLEKSRLLSDRFSAERPKGSFSTLEIQRTEQGDSAMYLCVSSLAGTGGSGELFFGEGSRLTVL.

This chain links TRBV4-1 with TRBJ2-7; D gene ambiguous. The CDR3 contains 14 residues. V was pared by 0 bases and J by 4 bases, with 10 bases between. Germline values: CDR1 MGHRA, CDR2 YSYEKL. CDR3 bases: TGCGCCAGCAGCCAAGATGAGAAGTTTTACGAGCAGTACTTC. This codes for CASSQDEKFYEQYF.

This clonotype was observed once. This chain links TRBV28 with TRBJ2-3; D ambiguous. The CDR3 loop spans 13 amino acids. CDR1 is MDHEN and CDR2 is SYDVKM in the germline V gene. CDR3 amino acids: CVSSYYRADTQYF. The CDR3 region has the DNA TGTGTAAGCAGCTACTATCGCGCAGATACGCAGTATTTT.

With respect to this clonotype: Likely a read error: the CDR3 ends without its conserved phenylalanine or tryptophan. The rearrangement uses TRBV29-1 and TRBJ1-1; 7 nucleotides agree with TRBD1. Germline CDR1 reads SQVTM; CDR2 reads ANQGSEA. The junction had 5 bases not matched to a gene; V was cut back by 5 bases and J by 5 bases. The CDR3 extends over 12 amino acids. The CDR3 nucleotides are TGCAGCGTTCAACAGGGGTGGACTGAAGCTTTCTAT. Amino acid sequence: CSVQQGWTEAFY.